These T cell receptor beta chains were read from a single sample in a study of post-analysis software for immune sequencing data. TCRdb recomputed calls from the PCR reads with MiXCR, one row per CDR3 protein. The sample carries about 810,000 distinct CDR3 sequences, roughly 50% recorded once. The specimen was blood. The receptors originated from a girl between 10 and 17 years old with multiple sclerosis. CDR3s include the opening cysteine and the closing phenylalanine or tryptophan. D genes are given only for firm matches. Clone size is not always given. Where it is, it says once, few, many or a class for expanded clones.

TGTGCCAGCAGTGGGGGGAGAGAGAACACTGAAGCTTTCTTT	CASSGGRENTEAFF	TRBV6-6	TRBJ1-1	few	-
TGTGCCAGCAGCATCCGACAGGGCCTGTACAATGAGCAGTTCTTC	CASSIRQGLYNEQFF	TRBV12-3/TRBV12-4	TRBJ2-1	-	TRBD1
TGCGCCAGCAGCCAGTACGACAGGGGATATGAAAAACTGTTTTTT	CASSQYDRGYEKLFF	TRBV4-1	TRBJ1-4	few	TRBD1
TGCAGCGTTTGGACAGGGGTCGGCTATGGCTACACCTTC	CSVWTGVGYGYTF	TRBV29-1	TRBJ1-2	-	TRBD1
TGTGCCAGCAGCCCCGTTCCATGGACAGGATTAGGCTCTGGGGCCAACGTCCTGACTTTC	CASSPVPWTGLGSGANVLTF	TRBV12-3/TRBV12-4	TRBJ2-6	-	TRBD1
TGTGCCAGCAGCTTAGGTGGGACTATGTATGGCTACACCTTC	CASSLGGTMYGYTF	TRBV11-2	TRBJ1-2	few	-
TGTGCCAGCAGCCGGGACAGGGGCGAAAAACTGTTTTTT	CASSRDRGEKLFF	TRBV7-6	TRBJ1-4	-	TRBD1
TGTGCCAGCAGTTACTCGGGGACAGGAGATGAAAAACTGTTTTTT	CASSYSGTGDEKLFF	TRBV6-5	TRBJ1-4	-	TRBD1
TGTGCCAGCACTCGACCGCCGTTAGCAGCTTTCTTT	CASTRPPLAAFF	TRBV6-2/TRBV6-3	TRBJ1-1	-	-
TGTGCCAGCAGTTTAGCCGCCTTGACTGGCCACGAGCAGTACTTC	CASSLAALTGHEQYF	TRBV12-3/TRBV12-4	TRBJ2-7	-	-
TGCAGCACGCCGACAGGGAACTATGGCTACACCTTC	CSTPTGNYGYTF	TRBV29-1	TRBJ1-2	-	TRBD1
TGCAGTGCATCTGCTCCGGGACAGGGGGTCGCAGATGCGCAGTATTTT	CSASAPGQGVADAQYF	TRBV20-1	TRBJ2-3	-	TRBD1
TGCAGCGTTCCGGGACAGGCGTACAACACCGGGGAGCTGTTTTTT	CSVPGQAYNTGELFF	TRBV29-1	TRBJ2-2	-	TRBD1
TGCGCCAGCAGCATAGACAGGGCGAACACCGGGGAGCTGTTTTTT	CASSIDRANTGELFF	TRBV5-1	TRBJ2-2	-	TRBD1